The 15 T cell receptor beta chains in this list originate from one sample, sequenced in a study of T-cell reconstitution after alpha-beta-depleted transplantation in children. Unique molecular identifiers were incorporated during preparation of the TCRbeta library. Using its own MiXCR run on the PCR reads, TCRdb lists one record per CDR3 protein. In the table there are hundreds of thousands of distinct CDR3 sequences, about an eighth of which are singletons. This specimen was PBMCs, taken before TCRalphabeta/CD19-depleted stem cell transplant. The receptors shown here come from a girl aged 2-15 years with congenital amegakaryocytic thrombocytopenia, due to receive a stem cell transplant.

This clonotype was observed a few times. The chain is built from TRBV7-8 and TRBJ1-2, with D tentatively TRBD1 (5 bases). V was trimmed by 4 bases and J by 5 bases, leaving 14 bases between them. CDR1 is SGHVS and CDR2 is FQNEAQ in the germline V gene. The CDR3 is made up of 14 amino acids. The CDR3 DNA sequence: TGTGCCAGCAGCTCCTCGGGGGAATTTTATGGCTACACCTTC. It yields the protein CASSSSGEFYGYTF.

There are many counts of this clonotype. This chain uses TRBV15 with TRBJ2-1; D possibly corresponds to TRBD2 (6 bases). The CDR3 spans 16 residues. V was clipped by 1 base and J by 8 bases, with 18 bases between them. CDR1 and CDR2 from the germline V gene are LNHNV and YYDKDF (reference sequence). CDR3 in DNA: TGTGCCACCAGCAGAGCATGGGAAAATGCGGGGCATGAGCAGTTCTTC. Its translation is CATSRAWENAGHEQFF.

This clonotype occurred a few times. The chain links TRBV20-1 to TRBJ2-4, with D tentatively TRBD1 or TRBD2 (5 bases each). Trimming left V 6 bases short and J 8 bases short, with 17 bases between. Germline V gene sequence: CDR1 DFQATT, CDR2 SNEGSKA (reference sequence). This CDR3 has 13 amino acids. The CDR3 coding sequence is TGCAGTGCCGAGATGGGACGACGGGACATTCAGTACTTC. Its protein product is CSAEMGRRDIQYF.

This sequence joins TRBV7-2 and TRBJ2-1; 10 bases agree with TRBD2. Germline CDR1 is SGHTA and CDR2 is FQGNSA. V dropped 6 bases and J dropped 8; count of bases not matched to a gene: 10. The CDR3 runs 15 residues. The CDR3 reads CASRVSAGGSYEQFF. Written as DNA, the CDR3 is TGTGCCAGCAGAGTTTCAGCGGGAGGGTCGTATGAGCAGTTCTTC.

In this sample, this clonotype turned up many times. The genes are TRBV5-1 and TRBJ2-1; 7 bases are a match to TRBD2. Germline CDR1 is SGHRS and CDR2 is YFSETQ. Trimming removed 2 bases from V and 10 bases from J; junction bases left unmatched: 9. The length of the CDR3 is 14 residues. In DNA, the CDR3 is TGCGCCAGCAGCTTCAGGACTAGTTGGGACGAGCAGTTCTTC. It yields the protein CASSFRTSWDEQFF.

This clonotype was found many times. The V call is TRBV12-3 or TRBV12-4, the J call TRBJ1-2; 9 nucleotides align to TRBD1. The CDR3 contains 13 residues. The V and J ends lost 6 bases and 7 bases, in that order; junction bases with no gene match: 6. CDR3 amino acids: CASRPGQGGGYTF. In nucleotides, the CDR3 is TGTGCCAGCAGACCGGGACAGGGAGGTGGCTACACCTTC.

The chain employs TRBV6-1 and TRBJ2-2; D call uncertain. From germline, CDR1 is MNHNS and CDR2 SASEGT. The V end was cut by 6 bases, the J end by 2 bases, with 10 bases between. This CDR3 has 14 residues. CDR3 nucleotides: TGTGCCAGCAGGTCGGAACCAAACACCGGGGAGCTGTTTTTT. Its translation: CASRSEPNTGELFF.

The chain joins TRBV29-1 to TRBJ2-3; D is uncertain. CDR3 size: 12 residues. CDR1 and CDR2 from the germline V gene are SQVTM and ANQGSEA. V gave up 3 bases and J gave up 4 bases, with 8 bases separating them. The CDR3 bases are TGCAGCGTTGACGAGGTCCCAGATACGCAGTATTTT. Its translation: CSVDEVPDTQYF.

J is TRBJ2-1 and V is TRBV2, with a tentative D call TRBD2 (6 bases). Trimming pared 7 bases from V and 6 bases from J, leaving 16 bases between. This CDR3 has 14 residues. In germline, CDR1 is SNHLY, CDR2 FYNNEI. CDR3 DNA: TGTGCCAGCAAGGAAATAGCGGAGACCAATGAGCAGTTCTTC. As protein: CASKEIAETNEQFF.

This clonotype was seen a few times. The gene calls are TRBV29-1 and TRBJ1-2; 7 nucleotides agree with TRBD1. The CDR3 is made up of 15 amino acids. The germline V gene encodes CDR1 SQVTM and CDR2 ANQGSEA. With 7 bases clipped from V and 6 bases from J, the junction kept 17 bases outside the gene matches. The chain's CDR3 is CSAYESTDRENGYTF. The DNA of the CDR3 is TGCAGCGCCTACGAGAGCACCGACAGGGAAAATGGCTACACCTTC.

This clonotype was counted many times. The genes are TRBV2 and TRBJ2-2; D might be TRBD1 or TRBD2, each matching 5 bases. Trimming removed 6 bases from V and 4 bases from J, with 15 bases in between. CDR1 and CDR2 from the germline V gene are SNHLY and FYNNEI. The CDR3 is made up of 15 amino acids. CDR3 sequence: CASRVEGRGTGELFF. The DNA of the CDR3 is TGTGCCAGCAGGGTCGAGGGGCGCGGCACCGGGGAGCTGTTTTTT.

The chain joins TRBV7-6 to TRBJ1-1; tentative D call: TRBD1 (5 bases). Germline V gene sequence: CDR1 SGHVS, CDR2 FNYEAQ. V was clipped by 5 bases and J by 5 bases, with 12 bases between them. This CDR3 is 13 amino acids long. This chain's CDR3 is CASSGDSLTEAFF. In DNA form, the CDR3 reads TGTGCCAGCAGCGGGGACTCTCTTACTGAAGCTTTCTTT.

The rearrangement joins TRBV5-5 to TRBJ1-4; 7 bases are a match to TRBD1. With V trimmed by 0 bases and J by 7 bases, 12 bases remained unmatched. Per the germline V gene, CDR1 is SGHKS and CDR2 is YYEKEE (reference sequence). This CDR3 region has 17 residues. CDR3 protein: CASSLATGKGAREKLFF. CDR3 DNA sequence: TGTGCCAGCAGCTTGGCTACTGGGAAGGGGGCCCGTGAAAAACTGTTTTTT.

As for this clonotype: One end of the junction fails to match germline, which may point to a read error. The chain employs TRBV20-1 and TRBJ2-1, with D hard to call. Germline CDR1 reads DFQATT; CDR2 reads SNEGSKA (reference sequence). The CDR3 contains 14 residues. CDR3 nucleotide sequence: TGCAGTGCTAGACCGCCGAGCTCCTCCAATGAGCAGTTCTTC. Protein sequence: CSARPPSSSNEQFF.

This clonotype was counted many times. The rearrangement links TRBV20-1 to TRBJ2-1, with 10 bases aligning to TRBD2. J gave up 1 base and V 2 bases, and 5 bases lay outside the gene matches. The CDR3 is 16 residues long. Looked up from germline, CDR1 is DFQATT and CDR2 is SNEGSKA (reference sequence). CDR3 amino acids: CSARRAGGVSYNEQFF. Written as DNA, the CDR3 is TGCAGTGCTAGAAGAGCGGGAGGGGTATCCTACAATGAGCAGTTCTTC.